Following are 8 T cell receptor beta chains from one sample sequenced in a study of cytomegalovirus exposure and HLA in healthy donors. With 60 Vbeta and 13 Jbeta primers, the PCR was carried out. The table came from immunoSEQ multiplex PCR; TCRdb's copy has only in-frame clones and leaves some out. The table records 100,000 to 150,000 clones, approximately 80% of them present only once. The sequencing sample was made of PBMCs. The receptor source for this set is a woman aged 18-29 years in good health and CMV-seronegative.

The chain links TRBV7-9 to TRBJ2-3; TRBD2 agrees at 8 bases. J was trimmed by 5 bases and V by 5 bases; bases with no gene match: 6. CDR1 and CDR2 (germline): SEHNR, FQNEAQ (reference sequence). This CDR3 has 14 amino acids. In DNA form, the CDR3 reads TGTGCCAGCAGCCTGAGCGGGAGAGTAGATACGCAGTATTTT. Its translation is CASSLSGRVDTQYF.

The chain's CDR3 is CASSLAPGSYNEQFF. In DNA, the CDR3 is TGTGCCAGCAGCTTGGCCCCGGGCTCCTACAATGAGCAGTTCTTC. J is TRBJ2-1 and V is TRBV5-5; D uncertain. CDR1 is SGHKS, CDR2 YYEKEE, per germline (reference sequence). The length of the CDR3 is 15 residues. Trimming cost V 0 bases and J 0 bases, with 7 bases left between them.

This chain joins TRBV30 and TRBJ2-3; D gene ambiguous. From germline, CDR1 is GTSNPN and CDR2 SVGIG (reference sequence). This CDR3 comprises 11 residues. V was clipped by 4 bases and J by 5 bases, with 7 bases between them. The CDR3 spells CAWTTVDTQYF. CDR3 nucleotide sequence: TGTGCCTGGACCACGGTAGATACGCAGTATTTT.

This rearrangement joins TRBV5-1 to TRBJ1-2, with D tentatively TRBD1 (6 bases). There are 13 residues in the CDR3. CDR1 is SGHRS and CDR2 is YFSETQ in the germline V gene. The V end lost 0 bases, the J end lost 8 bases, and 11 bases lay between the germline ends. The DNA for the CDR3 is TGCGCCAGCAGCTTGGACACAGGGAAGGGCTACACCTTC. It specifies CASSLDTGKGYTF.

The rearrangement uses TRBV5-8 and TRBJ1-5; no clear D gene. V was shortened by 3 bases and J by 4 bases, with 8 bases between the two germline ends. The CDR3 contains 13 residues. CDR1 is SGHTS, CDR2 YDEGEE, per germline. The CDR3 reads CASSSSRNQPQHF. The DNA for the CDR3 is TGTGCCAGCAGCTCGTCCAGGAATCAGCCCCAGCATTTT.

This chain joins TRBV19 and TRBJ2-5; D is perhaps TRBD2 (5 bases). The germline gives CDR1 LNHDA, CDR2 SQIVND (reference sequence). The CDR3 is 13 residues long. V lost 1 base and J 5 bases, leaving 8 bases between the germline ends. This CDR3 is CASSIVARETQYF. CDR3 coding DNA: TGTGCCAGTAGTATAGTAGCGCGGGAGACCCAGTACTTC.

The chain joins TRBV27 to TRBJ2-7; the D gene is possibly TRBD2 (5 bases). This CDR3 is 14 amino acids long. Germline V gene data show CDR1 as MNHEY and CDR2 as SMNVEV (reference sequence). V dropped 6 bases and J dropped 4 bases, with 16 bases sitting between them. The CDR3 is CASSGSGRLYEQYF. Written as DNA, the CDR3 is TGTGCCAGCAGCGGGTCGGGAAGGTTATACGAGCAGTACTTC.

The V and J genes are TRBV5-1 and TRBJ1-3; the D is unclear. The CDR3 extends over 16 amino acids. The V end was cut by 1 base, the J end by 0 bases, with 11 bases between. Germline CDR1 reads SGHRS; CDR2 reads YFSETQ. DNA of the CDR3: TGCGCCAGCAGCTTGATGCCTTTGAGCTCTGGAAACACCATATATTTT. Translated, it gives CASSLMPLSSGNTIYF.